This T cell receptor beta chain was retrieved from a study of T cell responses to AZD1222 COVID-19 vaccine. Study-wide results and limits: The study found vaccine-associated CD4 TCRs spanning spike, dominant at 160-218 and 743-854. Baseline testing showed seropositivity in only 5 or 6 AZD1222 recipients. Researchers took repertoire samples only after the peak T cell response had come. As reported, nearly half of all spike-specific TCRs target variant regions that are unmutated.

Points on this clone: Its cognate antigen is unknown.

Germline CDR1 SGHTA, CDR2 FQGNSA. The CDR3 is 15 residues long. V shed 2 bases, J shed 4 bases, and the junction held 7 bases outside the gene matches. The table came from immunoSEQ multiplex PCR; TCRdb's copy has only in-frame clones and leaves some out. The sample has some 110,000 clones, around nine tenths seen once. This TCR came from an adult who received the AZD1222 COVID-19 vaccine. This chain connects TRBV7-2 to TRBJ1-2, with 7 positions matching TRBD1. The material was peripheral blood, obtained 28 days after the second AZD1222 dose. The CDR3 sequence: CASSLSGGTAYGYTF. For the CDR3, the DNA is TGTGCCAGCAGCTTATCGGGAGGGACAGCCTATGGCTACACCTTC.